The next 20 T cell receptor beta chains were all read from a single sample in a study of shared clonotypes between healthy human individuals. CD45RO-negative, CCR7-selected cells formed the naive CD8 fraction, which excluded terminally differentiated effector memory CD45RA+ cells. Profiled with immunoSEQ multiplex PCR; TCRdb holds only in-frame clones, not every one. The sample holds over 2,000,000 clones, approximately 92% seen once. Specimen: naive CD8+ T cells from PBMCs. The receptors derive from a man in his late teens or twenties in good health. Some clones in this sample may be carry-over from other donors' samples.

The CDR3 protein is CASSSTGGTLTVYEQYF. Here the CDR3 DNA reads TGTGCCAGCAGCTCCACAGGGGGTACGTTGACGGTCTACGAGCAGTACTTC. The chain carries TRBV11-2 and TRBJ2-7, with 8 positions matching TRBD1. Germline V gives CDR1 SGHAT, CDR2 FQNNGV. There are 17 residues in the CDR3. The junction had 14 bases not matched to a gene; V was cut back by 4 bases and J by 3 bases.

This sequence joins TRBV7-9 and TRBJ2-7; D is uncertain. The V gene's germline CDR1 is SEHNR and CDR2 FQNEAQ (reference sequence). The CDR3 runs to 14 residues. Trimming took off 0 bases at V and 6 bases at J, with 12 bases between the two ends. The CDR3 sequence: CASSLAYRPAEQYF. The CDR3 DNA is TGTGCCAGCAGCTTAGCCTATCGGCCAGCCGAGCAGTACTTC.

The chain uses TRBV6-1 and TRBJ2-1, with D perhaps matching TRBD2 (6 bases). Between the trimmed V and J ends, which lost 8 bases and 9 bases, there was a span of 20 bases. The germline gives CDR1 MNHNS, CDR2 SASEGT. The CDR3 consists of 14 residues. CDR3 amino acids: CASRPPLAGGEQFF. DNA for the CDR3: TGTGCCAGCCGTCCCCCACTAGCTGGGGGTGAGCAGTTCTTC.

CDR3 in DNA: TGTGCCAGCAGTTATCTAGCGGGAGCTCTCAATGAGCAGTTCTTC. It codes for CASSYLAGALNEQFF. V gene TRBV7-3 combines with J gene TRBJ2-1, with 10 bases lining up with TRBD2. This CDR3 has 15 residues. The V segment lost 6 bases and the J segment 6 bases; nucleotides outside the gene matches: 8. Germline lookup yields CDR1 SGHTA and CDR2 FQGTGA.

This clone was seen a single time. The chain links TRBV6-5 to TRBJ1-6, with D uncertain. The germline V gene encodes CDR1 MNHEY and CDR2 SVGAGI. This CDR3 spans 13 amino acids. The V and J ends lost 7 bases and 10 bases respectively, with 14 bases between them. The CDR3 here is CASTPTENSPLHF. Here the CDR3 DNA reads TGTGCCAGCACCCCAACGGAGAACTCACCCCTCCACTTT.

The genes are TRBV11-3 and TRBJ2-1; 12 bases align to TRBD2. V lost 5 bases and J lost 5; bases outside the gene matches: 10. Germline CDR1 SGHNT, CDR2 YENEEA. CDR3 size: 17 residues. CDR3 nucleotide sequence: TGTGCCAGCAGCCCGACTAGCGGGAGTGGGTATCACAATGAGCAGTTCTTC. Protein product: CASSPTSGSGYHNEQFF.

V and J are TRBV5-5 and TRBJ2-7, with a possible D match to TRBD1 (5 bases). CDR1 and CDR2 from the germline V gene are SGHKS and YYEKEE (reference sequence). The CDR3 runs to 14 residues. The V gene lost 0 bases and the J gene lost 2 bases, with 9 bases spanning the gap. This CDR3 reads CASSLAAGPYEQYF. CDR3 DNA: TGTGCCAGCAGCTTGGCGGCAGGGCCCTACGAGCAGTACTTC.

The V call is TRBV7-2, the J call TRBJ2-7; TRBD2 agrees at 7 bases. V was clipped by 1 base and J by 2 bases; unmatched bases: 5. There are 15 residues in the CDR3. The germline gives CDR1 SGHTA, CDR2 FQGNSA. CDR3 DNA: TGTGCCAGCAGCTTAGGGACTAGTTTTACCTACGAGCAGTACTTC. It specifies CASSLGTSFTYEQYF.

This clone appeared a single time. The chain carries TRBV4-1 and TRBJ1-2; 7 bases line up with TRBD1. Germline CDR1 and CDR2: MGHRA and YSYEKL. The junction had 15 bases not matched to a gene; V was cut back by 2 bases and J by 6 bases. The CDR3 totals 17 residues. CDR3 bases: TGCGCCAGCAGCCAAAAAGGGCTAACAGGGGAGGGACATGGCTACACCTTC. Translating it yields CASSQKGLTGEGHGYTF.

This chain links TRBV9 with TRBJ2-7; D is uncertain. Trimming removed 0 bases at V and 0 bases at J, with 10 bases between. This CDR3 has 15 residues. CDR1 and CDR2 from the germline V gene are SGDLS and YYNGEE. The CDR3 region is CASSVDDSTSYEQYF. CDR3 nucleotide sequence: TGTGCCAGCAGCGTAGACGACTCCACCTCCTACGAGCAGTACTTC.

The chain has TRBV28 and TRBJ1-1; TRBD1 is a possible D gene (5 bases). CDR1 and CDR2 (germline): MDHEN, SYDVKM. The CDR3 is 18 residues long. Trimming stripped 6 bases from V and 0 bases from J, with 23 bases between. CDR3 sequence (DNA): TGTGCCAGCAGCCACGCCGGGGCAGCTCTAGATATGAACACTGAAGCTTTCTTT. Translated: CASSHAGAALDMNTEAFF.

The V call is TRBV4-1, the J call TRBJ2-3; D not resolved. The germline CDR1 and CDR2 sequences are MGHRA and YSYEKL. This CDR3 region has 15 residues. The germline V and J ends were trimmed by 6 bases and 6 bases, with 19 bases remaining between them. The CDR3 region is CASSILSGAGDTQYF. CDR3 nucleotides: TGCGCCAGCAGTATCCTGTCCGGAGCTGGGGATACGCAGTATTTT.

In the case of this clone: Other DNA sequences in this sample translate to the same CDR3. The chain joins TRBV18 to TRBJ2-7; 9 nucleotides agree with TRBD1. The V gene end was trimmed by 3 bases and the J gene end by 5 bases; junction bases not matched to a gene: 2. Germline V lookup: CDR1 KGHSH, CDR2 LQKENI. This CDR3 contains 13 residues. As DNA, the CDR3 is TGTGCCAGCTCACCGGACAGGGGTCACGAGCAGTACTTC. As protein: CASSPDRGHEQYF. The full variable domain, with the rest looked up from reference TRBV18 and TRBJ2-7, is NAGVMQNPRHLVRRRGQEARLRCSPMKGHSHVYWYRQLPEEGLKFMVYLQKENIIDESGMPKERFSAEFPKEGPSILRIQQVVRGDSAAYFCASSPDRGHEQYFGPGTRLTVT.

Turning to this clone: At the DNA level, this CDR3 is encoded by other sequences in the same sample as well. CDR3 protein: CASSSGQGPYGYTF. The CDR3 nucleotides read TGTGCCAGCAGTTCCGGACAGGGCCCCTATGGCTACACCTTC. This chain joins TRBV27 and TRBJ1-2; 8 bases agree with TRBD1. The CDR3 has 14 amino acids. In germline, CDR1 is MNHEY, CDR2 SMNVEV (reference sequence). The V gene end was trimmed by 4 bases and the J gene end by 4 bases; junction bases not matched to a gene: 5.

Worth noting for this clone: In the same sample, other DNA sequences code for this CDR3. This chain connects TRBV28 to TRBJ1-5; D is perhaps TRBD1 (5 bases). The germline CDR1 and CDR2 sequences are MDHEN and SYDVKM. V lost 3 bases and J lost 3, with 9 bases in between. The CDR3 loop spans 14 amino acids. CDR3 sequence reads: CASSFSGNNQPQHF. CDR3 DNA sequence: TGTGCCAGCAGTTTTTCAGGGAACAATCAGCCCCAGCATTTT. Together with reference TRBV28 and TRBJ1-5, the CDR3 gives the full variable domain: DVKVTQSSRYLVKRTGEKVFLECVQDMDHENMFWYRQDPGLGLRLIYFSYDVKMKEKGDIPEGYSVSREKKERFSLILESASTNQTSMYLCASSFSGNNQPQHFGDGTRLSIL.

This clone appeared once. V gene TRBV13 combines with J gene TRBJ2-7; 7 nucleotides agree with TRBD1. V gave up 7 bases and J gave up 5 bases; unmatched junction bases: 14. Germline assignment: CDR1 PRHDT and CDR2 FYEKMQ (reference sequence). CDR3 length equals 15 residues. CDR3 sequence (DNA): TGTGCCAGCACCGACGCGACAGGGAATACGCACGAGCAGTACTTC. Translating it yields CASTDATGNTHEQYF.

The V gene is TRBV5-1, the J gene TRBJ2-2, with 7 bases matching TRBD2. J lost 7 bases, V lost 6 bases, and 12 bases had no gene match. The V gene's germline CDR1 is SGHRS and CDR2 YFSETQ. The CDR3 consists of 15 residues. CDR3 in DNA: TGCGCCAGCAATCCCCGGGAGGTGTTAATCGGGGAGCTGTTTTTT. Translated: CASNPREVLIGELFF.

V is TRBV6-4 and J is TRBJ2-7; tentative D call: TRBD2 (5 bases). This CDR3 has 13 amino acids. Germline V gene sequence: CDR1 MRHNA, CDR2 SNTAGT. V lost 3 bases and J 1 base, leaving 7 bases between the germline ends. The CDR3 DNA follows: TGTGCCAGCAGTGAAGGAGGTTCCTACGAGCAGTACTTC. Its translation: CASSEGGSYEQYF.

This chain connects TRBV28 to TRBJ1-1; D not certain. The CDR3 covers 16 residues. V was pared by 3 bases and J by 1 base, with 15 bases between. CDR1 is MDHEN, CDR2 SYDVKM, per germline. The CDR3 nucleotides read TGTGCCAGCAGTTTTGATTTGGCCGGAGGGAACACTGAAGCTTTCTTT. It codes for CASSFDLAGGNTEAFF.

With respect to this clone: Other nucleotide sequences in the sample specify the same CDR3. V and J are TRBV9 and TRBJ1-1; D possibly corresponds to TRBD1 (6 bases). The germline V and J ends were trimmed by 0 bases and 3 bases, with 12 bases remaining between them. CDR1 and CDR2 (germline): SGDLS, YYNGEE. The CDR3 contains 15 residues. The CDR3 reads CASSVGAGADTEAFF. The CDR3 region has the DNA TGTGCCAGCAGCGTAGGGGCAGGGGCGGACACTGAAGCTTTCTTT.